This TCR beta chain was documented in a study of cytomegalovirus exposure and HLA in healthy donors. Study-wide results and caveats: The study labeled about 160 TCR beta chains cytomegalovirus-associated. Rarity held for most TCR sequences, but there were some public TCRs that occurred in many donors.

Per the germline V gene, CDR1 is LGHNA and CDR2 is YSLEER. Trimming took 5 bases from V and 5 from J, leaving 16 bases between them. There are 14 residues in the CDR3. Samples came from healthy bone marrow donors. PCR amplification relied on 60 Vbeta primers (plus 13 Jbeta primers). Produced via immunoSEQ multiplex PCR; TCRdb's table is partial and in-frame only. The sample records fewer than 200,000 clones, 77% being singletons. Comment on this clone: Its antigen is as yet unknown.

The chain has TRBV4-3 and TRBJ2-7; possibly TRBD1 for D (6 bases). The sequence came from a woman aged 40 to 50 in good health and CMV-seropositive. The sample taken for sequencing was PBMCs. DNA for the CDR3: TGCGCCAGCAGCGCGGCCCGGTGGGGGCACGAGCAGTACTTC. Translated: CASSAARWGHEQYF.